Presented here are 14 T cell receptor beta chains from one specimen sequenced in a study of CD8+ T cells in alopecia areata. The sample's treatment: oral pan-JAK inhibitor, 5-10 mg twice daily. Extraction and reverse transcription of RNA yielded cDNA as the sequencing template. Method: immunoSEQ multiplex PCR; TCRdb's copy keeps in-frame clones and lacks some. The repertoire holds around 180,000 clones, roughly 60% seen once, with 0.95% to 1.1% in the top ten. Source: CD4+ T cells sorted from blood, taken at week 24, from a patient treated with tofacitinib. The source of these receptors is a human donor with alopecia areata.

The chain is built from TRBV29-1 and TRBJ1-2; 10 positions agree with TRBD1. Per germline, CDR1 SQVTM and CDR2 ANQGSEA. Unmatched junction bases numbered 12, after V lost 4 bases and J lost 7 bases. The CDR3 totals 15 residues. The CDR3, as DNA: TGCAGCGTTGCCCGTGCCGGGACAGGGGTTAGTGGCTACACCTTC. This codes for CSVARAGTGVSGYTF.

The genes are TRBV29-1 and TRBJ1-1; perhaps TRBD1 as D (6 bases). The CDR3 totals 13 residues. V was pared by 7 bases and J by 0 bases, with 12 bases between. Germline V lookup: CDR1 SQVTM, CDR2 ANQGSEA. The CDR3 reads CSGRGLMNTEAFF. Written as DNA, the CDR3 is TGCAGCGGCAGGGGCCTCATGAACACTGAAGCTTTCTTT.

The J gene is TRBJ1-1, the V gene TRBV29-1, with a weak D call TRBD1 (5 bases). CDR3 size: 15 residues. Germline V gene data show CDR1 as SQVTM and CDR2 as ANQGSEA. Trimming pared 7 bases from V and 6 bases from J, leaving 24 bases between. As DNA, the CDR3 is TGCAGCGCCCGAGATTTAAGGGGTAAGGGACCTGAAGCTTTCTTT. Its translation is CSARDLRGKGPEAFF.

The chain couples TRBV30 to TRBJ2-3, with 8 bases that match TRBD2. Germline CDR1 GTSNPN, CDR2 SVGIG (reference sequence). This CDR3 contains 15 residues. The trim removed 0 bases at V and 1 base at J, leaving 3 bases unmatched. CDR3 amino acids: CAWSVGAGGTDTQYF. DNA of the CDR3: TGTGCCTGGAGTGTAGGAGCGGGGGGCACAGATACGCAGTATTTT. The full variable domain, its missing parts supplied by reference TRBV30 and TRBJ2-3, is SQTIHQWPATLVQPVGSPLSLECTVEGTSNPNLYWYRQAAGRGLQLLFYSVGIGQISSEVPQNLSASRPQDRQFILSSKKLLLSDSGFYLCAWSVGAGGTDTQYFGPGTRLTVL.

J is TRBJ2-1 and V is TRBV29-1; no definite D call. The CDR3 covers 14 residues. Trimming stripped 6 bases from V and 7 bases from J, with 19 bases between. Germline V CDR1 and CDR2: SQVTM, ANQGSEA. Written as DNA, the CDR3 is TGCAGCGTCGAACAGATCTTTGGAAGGAATGAGCAGTTCTTC. Amino acids: CSVEQIFGRNEQFF.

This clone appeared a few times. V is TRBV7-2 and J is TRBJ1-1, with D hard to call. The V end was cut by 4 bases, the J end by 10 bases, with 13 bases between. The V gene's germline CDR1 is SGHTA and CDR2 FQGNSA. The length of the CDR3 is 12 residues. The CDR3: CASSSLGRAAFF. CDR3 nucleotides: TGTGCCAGCAGCTCCTTAGGTAGGGCAGCTTTCTTT.

The chain couples TRBV30 to TRBJ2-1, with D possibly TRBD1 on 5 matching bases. Trimming removed 7 bases at V and 6 bases at J, with 19 bases between. The CDR3 length is 14 residues. Per the germline V gene, CDR1 is GTSNPN and CDR2 is SVGIG (reference sequence). CDR3: CAYPDSAHCNEQFF. The CDR3 DNA reads as TGTGCCTACCCCGACAGCGCACATTGCAATGAGCAGTTCTTC.

The rearrangement joins TRBV7-2 to TRBJ2-1; tentatively, D is TRBD2 (5 bases). This CDR3 comprises 14 residues. Germline V CDR1 and CDR2: SGHTA, FQGNSA. Trimming left V 4 bases short and J 1 base short, with 8 bases between. The CDR3, as DNA: TGTGCCAGCAGCTCCCCGGGGTCCTACAATGAGCAGTTCTTC. Translation: CASSSPGSYNEQFF. The full variable domain, with the rest looked up from reference TRBV7-2 and TRBJ2-1, is GAGVSQSPSNKVTEKGKDVELRCDPISGHTALYWYRQSLGQGLEFLIYFQGNSAPDKSGLPSDRFSAERTGGSVSTLTIQRTQQEDSAVYLCASSSPGSYNEQFFGPGTRLTVL.

The rearrangement joins TRBV6-5 to TRBJ2-5; a weak D match, TRBD2 (5 bases). Trimming removed 0 bases at V and 4 bases at J, with 15 bases between. Germline V gives CDR1 MNHEY, CDR2 SVGAGI. This CDR3 is 16 amino acids long. CDR3 DNA sequence: TGTGCCAGCAGTTACTCGCGGGCCCGATCAGGAGAGACCCAGTACTTC. This gives the protein CASSYSRARSGETQYF.

This clone occurred many times. This rearrangement joins TRBV29-1 to TRBJ1-2; weak D call: TRBD1 (6 bases). Germline assignment: CDR1 SQVTM and CDR2 ANQGSEA. The CDR3 length is 12 residues. Trimming shortened V by 6 bases and J by 4 bases, and 12 bases separated the two germline ends. CDR3 amino acids: CSVAGAGYGYTF. The CDR3, as DNA: TGCAGCGTCGCAGGGGCGGGCTATGGCTACACCTTC.

In this sample, this clone turned up a few times. This CDR3 reads CATTTRGSSYNEQFF. CDR3 DNA: TGTGCCACCACAACGCGAGGGAGCTCCTACAATGAGCAGTTCTTC. The chain couples TRBV21-1 to TRBJ2-1; the DNA was not compared with TRBD2, the D call given in the table. TRBV21-1 is a recognized pseudogene. This CDR3 is 15 amino acids long.

The CDR3 reads CASSPTLLGGETDTQYF. In DNA, the CDR3 is TGTGCCAGCAGCCCCACCCTCTTAGGGGGTGAAACAGATACGCAGTATTTT. The chain employs TRBV5-4 and TRBJ2-3, with a tentative D call TRBD1 (6 bases). CDR1 is SGHNT, CDR2 YYREEE, per germline (reference sequence). The CDR3 is 17 amino acids. V gave up 4 bases and J gave up 3 bases, with 21 bases separating them. Drawing the rest from reference TRBV5-4 and TRBJ2-3, the complete variable domain is ETGVTQSPTHLIKTRGQQVTLRCSSQSGHNTVSWYQQALGQGPQFIFQYYREEENGRGNFPPRFSGLQFPNYSSELNVNALELDDSALYLCASSPTLLGGETDTQYFGPGTRLTVL.

The chain recombines TRBV19 with TRBJ1-2; D is undetermined. V was cut by 3 bases and J by 4 bases, with 9 bases left in between. This CDR3 is 13 amino acids long. CDR1 is LNHDA, CDR2 SQIVND, per germline (reference sequence). The CDR3 sequence is CASSIDVSYGYTF. For the CDR3, the DNA is TGTGCCAGTAGTATCGACGTGTCCTATGGCTACACCTTC.

V usage is TRBV2 and J usage is TRBJ1-2; TRBD1 matches at 10 bases. The CDR3 runs to 18 residues. Germline CDR1 reads SNHLY; CDR2 reads FYNNEI. V was pared by 3 bases and J by 2 bases, with 12 bases of the junction left unmatched. As DNA, the CDR3 is TGTGCCAGCAGTGATAGGGCCGGGACAGGGGCTGGAAACTATGGCTACACCTTC. It encodes CASSDRAGTGAGNYGYTF.